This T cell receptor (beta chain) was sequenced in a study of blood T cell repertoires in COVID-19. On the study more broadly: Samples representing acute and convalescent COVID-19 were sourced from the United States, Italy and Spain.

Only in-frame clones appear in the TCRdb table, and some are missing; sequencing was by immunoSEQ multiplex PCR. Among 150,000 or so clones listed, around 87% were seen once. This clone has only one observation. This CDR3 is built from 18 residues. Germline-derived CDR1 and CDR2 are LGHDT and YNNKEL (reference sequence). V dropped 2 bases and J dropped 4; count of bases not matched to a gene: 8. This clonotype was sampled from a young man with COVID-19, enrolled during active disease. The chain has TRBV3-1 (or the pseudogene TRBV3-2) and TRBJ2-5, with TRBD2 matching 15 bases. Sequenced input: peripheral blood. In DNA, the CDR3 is TGTGCCAGCAGCCAACCACGGACTAGCGGGAGGGCCCCAGAGACCCAGTACTTC. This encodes CASSQPRTSGRAPETQYF.